This entry lists 15 T cell receptor beta chains sequenced from one sample in a study of blood T cell dynamics during melanoma immunotherapy. The time point: week 3, after first cycle of checkpoint inhibitor. Method: immunoSEQ multiplex PCR; TCRdb's copy keeps in-frame clones and lacks some. The sample has roughly 9,700 clones, 80% to 90% seen once. The sequenced sample was blood, obtained from a patient treated with checkpoint blockade. The receptor source for this set is a human donor with melanoma.

As concerns this clone: The limits of the CDR3 on the DNA are not certain, so only TCRdb's listed CDR3 is given. The chain uses TRBV12-1 and TRBJ2-3; the table's D call of TRBD2 was not tested on the DNA. TRBV12-1 is annotated as a pseudogene. The CDR3 totals 17 residues, both ends included. The CDR3 loop reads CASSFGGGTSPRDTQYF.

This rearrangement joins TRBV9 to TRBJ2-7, with 7 bases identical to TRBD2. In germline, CDR1 is SGDLS, CDR2 YYNGEE. The trim removed 0 bases at V and 3 bases at J, leaving 6 bases unmatched. The CDR3 spans 15 residues. In DNA, the CDR3 is TGTGCCAGCAGCGTAGAAGCGGGAAATCACTACGAGCAGTACTTC. Protein: CASSVEAGNHYEQYF. Variable domain in full (rest from reference TRBV9 and TRBJ2-7): DSGVTQTPKHLITATGQRVTLRCSPRSGDLSVYWYQQSLDQGLQFLIQYYNGEERAKGNILERFSAQQFPDLHSELNLSSLELGDSALYFCASSVEAGNHYEQYFGPGTRLTVT.

In nucleotides, the CDR3 is TGTGCCAGTACCTGGGGCAGCCTTAGCAATCAGCCCCAGCATTTT. The encoded protein is CASTWGSLSNQPQHF. The chain couples TRBV19 to TRBJ1-5, with a tentative D call TRBD1 (5 bases). V was cut by 7 bases and J by 0 bases, with 13 bases left in between. Germline V CDR1 and CDR2: LNHDA, SQIVND (reference sequence). The CDR3 contains 15 residues. Full variable domain (outside the CDR3, taken from reference TRBV19 and TRBJ1-5): DGGITQSPKYLFRKEGQNVTLSCEQNLNHDAMYWYRQDPGQGLRLIYYSQIVNDFQKGDIAEGYSVSREKKESFPLTVTSAQKNPTAFYLCASTWGSLSNQPQHFGDGTRLSIL.

CDR3 nucleotide sequence: TGTGCCAGCAGCTCACTAGCTAGGGGGGGGTACGAGCAGTACTTC. The encoded protein is CASSSLARGGYEQYF. The chain employs TRBV7-2 and TRBJ2-7; the D gene is possibly TRBD2 (7 bases). This CDR3 comprises 15 residues. Germline assignment: CDR1 SGHTA and CDR2 FQGNSA. Trimming removed 4 bases at V and 4 bases at J, with 17 bases between.

V is TRBV9 and J is TRBJ2-5; D is possibly TRBD2 (6 bases). The CDR3 contains 18 residues. CDR1 is SGDLS and CDR2 is YYNGEE in the germline V gene. V shed 4 bases and J shed 3 bases, with 25 bases lying between them. CDR3 in DNA: TGTGCCAGCAGCCGTTTCGGACACTCACCTCGGAGGGAAGAGACCCAGTACTTC. Translating gives CASSRFGHSPRREETQYF.

CDR3 nucleotide sequence: TGTGCCAGCAGTCCAGCGGGAGGGCCCGGCGAGCAGTACTTC. It yields the protein CASSPAGGPGEQYF. The rearrangement links TRBV6-1 to TRBJ2-7; 10 bases fit TRBD2. Germline V CDR1 and CDR2: MNHNS, SASEGT. This CDR3 has 14 amino acids. V was pared by 5 bases and J by 6 bases, with 7 bases of the junction left unmatched.

The chain joins TRBV28 to TRBJ2-7; D unresolved. CDR3 length equals 16 residues. The V gene's germline CDR1 is MDHEN and CDR2 SYDVKM. V lost 4 bases, J lost 3 bases, and 19 bases lay in between. The CDR3 bases are TGTGCCAGCAGTTCCCCTTACGGATCTCTGCACTACGAGCAGTACTTC. Protein sequence: CASSSPYGSLHYEQYF.

The chain is built from TRBV19 and TRBJ2-1, with a tentative D call TRBD2 (6 bases). Looked up from germline, CDR1 is LNHDA and CDR2 is SQIVND (reference sequence). The CDR3 has 16 amino acids. V was trimmed by 3 bases and J by 4 bases, leaving 16 bases between them. CDR3 bases: TGTGCCAGTAGTATGTGGGAGGCCCGGCGGTACAATGAGCAGTTCTTC. Its protein product is CASSMWEARRYNEQFF.

V and J are TRBV11-3 and TRBJ2-2; TRBD1 or TRBD2 may be the D gene (5 bases each). The CDR3 contains 13 residues. V lost 3 bases and J 6 bases, leaving 8 bases between the germline ends. Germline assignment: CDR1 SGHNT and CDR2 YENEEA. The DNA of the CDR3 is TGTGCCAGCAGCTTGAGGGACCCCGGGGAGCTGTTTTTT. This gives the protein CASSLRDPGELFF.

This chain joins TRBV11-2 and TRBJ1-3; D unclear. Germline V gene data show CDR1 as SGHAT and CDR2 as FQNNGV. Trimming stripped 6 bases from V and 2 bases from J, with 14 bases between. This CDR3 spans 15 amino acids. The CDR3 sequence: CASSRTAGTGNTIYF. The CDR3 coding sequence is TGTGCCAGCAGTCGGACGGCGGGAACTGGAAACACCATATATTTT.

This clone has a handful of counts. This sequence joins TRBV10-1 and TRBJ1-5; D unresolved. Deletions cut 4 bases from V and 3 bases from J, with 7 bases between. The CDR3 contains 13 residues. Germline V gene lookup returns CDR1 WNHNN and CDR2 SYGVQD (reference sequence). The CDR3 DNA sequence: TGCGCCAGCAGTGCGCGGAACAATCAGCCCCAGCATTTT. Its protein is CASSARNNQPQHF.

The rearrangement links TRBV2 to TRBJ2-1; D unresolved. Trimming left V 4 bases short and J 5 bases short, with 15 bases between. Germline CDR1 reads SNHLY; CDR2 reads FYNNEI. The CDR3 runs to 15 residues. The CDR3 nucleotides are TGTGCCAGCAGTGTTGGCTGGTGGGGAAACAATGAGCAGTTCTTC. Its protein product is CASSVGWWGNNEQFF.

The chain carries TRBV18 and TRBJ1-2, with 10 positions matching TRBD1. The length of the CDR3 is 15 residues. CDR1 is KGHSH, CDR2 LQKENI, per germline. The junction had 7 bases not matched to a gene; V was cut back by 1 base and J by 8 bases. In DNA, the CDR3 is TGTGCCAGCTCACCACTCCCCGGGACAGGGGAAGGCTACACCTTC. Translation: CASSPLPGTGEGYTF.

The chain joins TRBV5-5 to TRBJ1-4, with a tentative D call TRBD1 (5 bases). The CDR3 is 14 residues long. Trimming stripped 4 bases from V and 8 bases from J, with 15 bases between. Germline V gives CDR1 SGHKS, CDR2 YYEKEE (reference sequence). The CDR3 is CASSPEKGREKLFF. CDR3 DNA sequence: TGTGCCAGCAGCCCTGAGAAGGGGCGAGAAAAACTGTTTTTT.

The chain links TRBV7-9 to TRBJ2-7, with TRBD2 identical over 9 bases. Trimming at V came to 0 bases and at J to 4 bases, leaving 10 bases not matched to a gene. Germline CDR1 SEHNR, CDR2 FQNEAQ (reference sequence). The CDR3 is 17 residues long. The CDR3 spells CASSLAPGGRAGYEQYF. The CDR3 region has the DNA TGTGCCAGCAGCTTAGCGCCAGGCGGGAGGGCCGGGTACGAGCAGTACTTC.